This record looks at one T cell receptor beta chain sequence and its context. This sample was included in a study of control samples from healthy donors and cancer patients. The table came from immunoSEQ multiplex PCR; TCRdb's copy has only in-frame clones and leaves some out. The sample includes more than 35,000 clones, approximately 94% of them seen just once. Trimming took 5 bases from V and 4 from J; bases not matched to a gene: 8. CDR3 length: 15 residues. Germline assignment: CDR1 LNHDA and CDR2 SQIVND (reference sequence). Sequences were obtained from blood. The V gene is TRBV19, the J gene TRBJ2-7, with TRBD1 matching 10 bases. The clonotype was recovered from a man aged 55 to 70 in good health. The CDR3, as DNA: TGTGCCAGTAGTCCGGACAGGGGGAACCCTTACGAGCAGTACTTC. Translated: CASSPDRGNPYEQYF.